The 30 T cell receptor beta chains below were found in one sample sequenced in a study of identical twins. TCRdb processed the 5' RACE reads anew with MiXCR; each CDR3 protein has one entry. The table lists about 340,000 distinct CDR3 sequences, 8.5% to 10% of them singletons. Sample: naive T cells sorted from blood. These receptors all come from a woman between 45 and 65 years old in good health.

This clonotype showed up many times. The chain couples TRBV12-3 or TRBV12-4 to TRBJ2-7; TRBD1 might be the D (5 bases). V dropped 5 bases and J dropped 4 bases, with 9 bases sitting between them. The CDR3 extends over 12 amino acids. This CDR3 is CASSPGQYEQYV. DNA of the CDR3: TGTGCCAGCAGTCCAGGGCAATACGAGCAGTACGTC.

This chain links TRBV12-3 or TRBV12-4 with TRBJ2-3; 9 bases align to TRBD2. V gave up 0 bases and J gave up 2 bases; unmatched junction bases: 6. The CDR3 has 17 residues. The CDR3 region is CASSLARLAGNTDTQYF. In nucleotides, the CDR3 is TGTGCCAGCAGTTTAGCGCGGCTAGCGGGGAACACAGATACGCAGTATTTT.

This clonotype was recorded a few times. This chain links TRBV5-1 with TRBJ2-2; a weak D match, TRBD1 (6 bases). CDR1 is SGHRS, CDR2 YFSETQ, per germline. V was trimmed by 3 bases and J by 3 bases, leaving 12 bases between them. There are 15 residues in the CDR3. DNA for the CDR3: TGCGCCAGCAGCTGGGGACAAAGCGACACCGGGGAGCTGTTTTTT. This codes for CASSWGQSDTGELFF.

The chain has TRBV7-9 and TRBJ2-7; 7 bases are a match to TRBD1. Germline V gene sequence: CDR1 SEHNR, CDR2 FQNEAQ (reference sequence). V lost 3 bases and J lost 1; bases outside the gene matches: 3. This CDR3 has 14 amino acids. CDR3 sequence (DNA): TGTGCCAGCAGCTTTTCGGACAGGTCCTACGAGCAGTACGTC. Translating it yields CASSFSDRSYEQYV.

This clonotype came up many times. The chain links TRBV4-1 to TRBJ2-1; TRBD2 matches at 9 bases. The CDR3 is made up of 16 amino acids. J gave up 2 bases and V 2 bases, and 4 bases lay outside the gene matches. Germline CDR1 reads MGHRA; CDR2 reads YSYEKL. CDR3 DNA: TGCGCCAGCAGCCAATTGACTAGCGGAGCCTACAATGAGCAGTTCTTC. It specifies CASSQLTSGAYNEQFF.

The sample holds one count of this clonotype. The CDR3: CASSQGWEAETQYF. Here the CDR3 DNA reads TGCGCCAGCAGTCAAGGGTGGGAGGCAGAGACCCAGTACTTC. V is TRBV23-1 and J is TRBJ2-5, with D tentatively TRBD2 (6 bases). Being an ORF, TRBV23-1 has a function that is uncertain. Trimming left V 2 bases short and J 4 bases short, with 11 bases between. The CDR3 covers 14 residues.

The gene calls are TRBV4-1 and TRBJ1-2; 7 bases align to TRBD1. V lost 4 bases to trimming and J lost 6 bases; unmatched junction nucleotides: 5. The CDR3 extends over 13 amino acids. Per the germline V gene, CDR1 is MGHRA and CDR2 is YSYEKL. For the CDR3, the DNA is TGCGCCAGCAGCCGTACAGGGGACGATGGCTACACCTTC. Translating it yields CASSRTGDDGYTF.

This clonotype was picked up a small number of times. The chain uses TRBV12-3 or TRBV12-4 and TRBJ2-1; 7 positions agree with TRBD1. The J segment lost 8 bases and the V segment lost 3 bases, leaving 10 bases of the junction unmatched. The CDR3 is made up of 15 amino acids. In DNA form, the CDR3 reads TGTGCCAGCAGTTTTCCTCGCGGACAGGCGGATGAGCAGTTCTTC. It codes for CASSFPRGQADEQFF.

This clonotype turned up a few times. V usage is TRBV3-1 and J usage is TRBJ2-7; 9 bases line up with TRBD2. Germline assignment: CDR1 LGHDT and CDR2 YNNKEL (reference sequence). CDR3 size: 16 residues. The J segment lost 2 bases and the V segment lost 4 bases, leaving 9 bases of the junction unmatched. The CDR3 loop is CASSPRGLAGTYEQYF. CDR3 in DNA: TGTGCCAGCAGCCCCAGAGGCCTAGCGGGGACCTACGAGCAGTACTTC.

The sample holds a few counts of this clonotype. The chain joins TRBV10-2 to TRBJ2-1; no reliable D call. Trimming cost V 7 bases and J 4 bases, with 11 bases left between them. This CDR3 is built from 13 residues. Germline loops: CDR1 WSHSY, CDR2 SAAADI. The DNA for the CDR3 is TGCGCCAGCATTAACCGAACTTACAATGAGCAGTTCTTC. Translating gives CASINRTYNEQFF.

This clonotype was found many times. CDR3 bases: TGCGCCAGCAGCTTGAACGCGGGAGGAGGTCGCTACGAGCAGTACTTC. Its translation is CASSLNAGGGRYEQYF. This sequence joins TRBV5-1 and TRBJ2-7; 8 bases agree with TRBD2. With 1 base clipped from V and 3 bases from J, the junction kept 9 bases outside the gene matches. CDR1 is SGHRS and CDR2 is YFSETQ in the germline V gene. The CDR3 spans 16 residues.

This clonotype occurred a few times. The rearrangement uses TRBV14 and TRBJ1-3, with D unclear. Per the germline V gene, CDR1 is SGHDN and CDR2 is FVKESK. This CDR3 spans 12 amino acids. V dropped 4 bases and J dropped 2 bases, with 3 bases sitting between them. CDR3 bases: TGTGCCAGCAGCCGGGCTGGAAACACCATATATTTT. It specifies CASSRAGNTIYF.

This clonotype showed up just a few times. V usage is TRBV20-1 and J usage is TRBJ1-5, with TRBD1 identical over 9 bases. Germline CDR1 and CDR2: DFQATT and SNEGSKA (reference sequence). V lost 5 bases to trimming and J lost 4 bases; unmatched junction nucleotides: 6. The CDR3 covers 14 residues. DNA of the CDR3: TGCAGTGCTGGGGGACAGGGAGGGAATCAGCCCCAGCATTTT. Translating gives CSAGGQGGNQPQHF.

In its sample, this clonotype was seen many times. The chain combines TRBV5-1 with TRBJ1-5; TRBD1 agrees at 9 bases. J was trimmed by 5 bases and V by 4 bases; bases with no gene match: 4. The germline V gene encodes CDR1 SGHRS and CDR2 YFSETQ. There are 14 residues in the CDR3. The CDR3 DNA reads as TGCGCCAGCAGCCGGGGACAGGGAGATCAGCCCCAGCATTTT. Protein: CASSRGQGDQPQHF.

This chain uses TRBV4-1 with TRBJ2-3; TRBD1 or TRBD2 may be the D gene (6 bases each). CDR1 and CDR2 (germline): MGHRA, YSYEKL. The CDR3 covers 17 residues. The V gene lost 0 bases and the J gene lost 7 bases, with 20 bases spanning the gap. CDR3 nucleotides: TGCGCCAGCAGCCAAGATATTTTGGGTGGGGGGCAGAATACGCAGTATTTT. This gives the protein CASSQDILGGGQNTQYF.

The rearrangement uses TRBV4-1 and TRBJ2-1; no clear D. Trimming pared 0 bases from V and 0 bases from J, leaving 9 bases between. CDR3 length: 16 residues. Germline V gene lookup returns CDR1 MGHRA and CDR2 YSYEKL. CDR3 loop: CASSQEPRGSYNEQFF. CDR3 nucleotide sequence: TGCGCCAGCAGCCAAGAACCCAGAGGCTCCTACAATGAGCAGTTCTTC.

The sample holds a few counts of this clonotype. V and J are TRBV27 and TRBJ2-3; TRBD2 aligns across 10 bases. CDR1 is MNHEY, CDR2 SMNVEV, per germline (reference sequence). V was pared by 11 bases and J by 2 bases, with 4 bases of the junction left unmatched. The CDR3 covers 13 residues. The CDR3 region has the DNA TGTGCCTCCGGGACTAGCGCCACAGATACGCAGTATTTT. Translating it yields CASGTSATDTQYF.

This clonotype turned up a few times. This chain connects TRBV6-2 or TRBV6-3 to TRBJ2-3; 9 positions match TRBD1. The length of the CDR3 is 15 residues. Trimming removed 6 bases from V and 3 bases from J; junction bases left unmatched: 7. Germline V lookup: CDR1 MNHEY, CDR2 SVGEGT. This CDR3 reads CASRTGTGLTDTQYF. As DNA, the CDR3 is TGTGCCAGCAGAACCGGGACAGGGTTAACAGATACGCAGTATTTT.

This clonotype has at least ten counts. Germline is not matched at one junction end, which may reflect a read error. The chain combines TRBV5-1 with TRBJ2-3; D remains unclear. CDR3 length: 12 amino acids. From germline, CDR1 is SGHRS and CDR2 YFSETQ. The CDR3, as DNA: TGTGCCAGCAGCGCCAGCACAGATACGCAGTATTTT. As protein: CASSASTDTQYF.

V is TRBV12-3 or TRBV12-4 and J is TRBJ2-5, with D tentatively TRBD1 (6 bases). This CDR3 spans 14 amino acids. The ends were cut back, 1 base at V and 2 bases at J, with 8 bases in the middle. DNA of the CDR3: TGTGCCAGCAGTTTAGAACAGGGACAAGAGACCCAGTACTTC. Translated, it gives CASSLEQGQETQYF.

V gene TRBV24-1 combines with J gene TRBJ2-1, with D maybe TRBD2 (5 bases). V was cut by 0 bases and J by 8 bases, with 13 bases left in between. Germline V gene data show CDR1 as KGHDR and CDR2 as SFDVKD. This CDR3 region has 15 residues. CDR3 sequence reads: CATSDLSGNYHEQFF. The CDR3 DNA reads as TGTGCCACCAGTGATTTGTCCGGGAACTATCATGAGCAGTTCTTC.

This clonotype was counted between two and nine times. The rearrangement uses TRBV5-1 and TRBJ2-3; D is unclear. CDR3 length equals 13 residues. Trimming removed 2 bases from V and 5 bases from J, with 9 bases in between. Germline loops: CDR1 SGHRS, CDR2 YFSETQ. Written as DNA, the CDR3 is TGCGCCAGCAGCTTTGGACCCCTAGATACGCAGTATTTT. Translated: CASSFGPLDTQYF.

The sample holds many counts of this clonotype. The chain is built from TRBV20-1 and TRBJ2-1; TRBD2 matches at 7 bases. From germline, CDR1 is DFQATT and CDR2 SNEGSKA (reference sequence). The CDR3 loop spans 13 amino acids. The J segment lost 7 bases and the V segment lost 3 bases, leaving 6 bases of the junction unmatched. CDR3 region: CSARGGVLNEQFF. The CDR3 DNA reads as TGCAGTGCTAGGGGGGGGGTTCTTAATGAGCAGTTCTTC.

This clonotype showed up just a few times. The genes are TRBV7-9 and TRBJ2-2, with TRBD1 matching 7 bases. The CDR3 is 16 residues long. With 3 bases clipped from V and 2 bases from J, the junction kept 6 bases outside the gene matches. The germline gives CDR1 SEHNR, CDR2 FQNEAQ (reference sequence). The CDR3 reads CASSFEGQLNTGELFF. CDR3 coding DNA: TGTGCCAGCAGCTTTGAGGGACAGCTAAACACCGGGGAGCTGTTTTTT.

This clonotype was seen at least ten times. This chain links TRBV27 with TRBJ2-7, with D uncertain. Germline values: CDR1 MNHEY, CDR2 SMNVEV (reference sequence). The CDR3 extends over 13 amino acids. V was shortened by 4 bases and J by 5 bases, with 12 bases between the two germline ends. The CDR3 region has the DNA TGTGCCAGCAGTTCCTCGCAGATTAACGAGCAGTACTTC. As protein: CASSSSQINEQYF.

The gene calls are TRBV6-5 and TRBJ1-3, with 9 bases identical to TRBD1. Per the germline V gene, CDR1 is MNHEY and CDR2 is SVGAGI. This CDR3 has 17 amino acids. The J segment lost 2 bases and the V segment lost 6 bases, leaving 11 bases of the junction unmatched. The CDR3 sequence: CASRPYPGQGAGNTIYF. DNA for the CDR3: TGTGCCAGCAGGCCGTATCCGGGACAGGGAGCTGGAAACACCATATATTTT.

CDR3 bases: TGTGCCAGCAGCCCCCCGGGCGTGCCGGTGGATACGCAGTATTTT. Translation: CASSPPGVPVDTQYF. The chain uses TRBV27 and TRBJ2-3; D unresolved. The ends were cut back, 6 bases at V and 6 bases at J, with 19 bases in the middle. This CDR3 spans 15 amino acids. CDR1 and CDR2 (germline): MNHEY, SMNVEV (reference sequence).

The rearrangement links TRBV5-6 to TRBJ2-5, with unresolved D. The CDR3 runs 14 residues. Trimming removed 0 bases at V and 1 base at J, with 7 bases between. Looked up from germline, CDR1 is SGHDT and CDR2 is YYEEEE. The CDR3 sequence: CASSLVDLQETQYF. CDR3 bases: TGTGCCAGCAGCTTGGTGGATCTCCAAGAGACCCAGTACTTC.

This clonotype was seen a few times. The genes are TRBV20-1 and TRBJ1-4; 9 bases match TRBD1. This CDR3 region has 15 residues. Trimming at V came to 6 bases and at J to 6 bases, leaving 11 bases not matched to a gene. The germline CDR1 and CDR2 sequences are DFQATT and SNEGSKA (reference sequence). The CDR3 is CSASQNRGRDEKLFF. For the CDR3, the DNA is TGCAGTGCCAGCCAAAACAGGGGGCGCGATGAAAAACTGTTTTTT.

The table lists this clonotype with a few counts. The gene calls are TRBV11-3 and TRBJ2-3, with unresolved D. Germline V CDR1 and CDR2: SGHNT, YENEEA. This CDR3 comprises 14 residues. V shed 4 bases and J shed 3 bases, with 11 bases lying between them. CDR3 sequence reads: CASSSRMGTDTQYF. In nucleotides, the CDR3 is TGTGCCAGCAGCTCTAGGATGGGTACAGATACGCAGTATTTT.